The next 22 T cell receptor beta chains were all read from a single sample in a study of blood T cell repertoires in COVID-19. Some clones are missing from TCRdb's copy, which holds only in-frame ones; the method was immunoSEQ multiplex PCR. The sample has some 31,000 clones, about three quarters seen once. Sequencing input: peripheral blood. The receptor set was obtained from a woman aged 70-85 years with active or convalescent COVID-19.

In this sample, this clone turned up a few times. The chain has TRBV28 and TRBJ2-1; the D gene is possibly TRBD1 (6 bases). V was clipped by 5 bases and J by 15 bases, with 11 bases between them. The CDR3 loop spans 10 amino acids. Germline V gene data show CDR1 as MDHEN and CDR2 as SYDVKM. In nucleotides, the CDR3 is TGTGCCAGCAGTGACAGGTATCGGTTCTTC. This translates into CASSDRYRFF.

The chain couples TRBV27 to TRBJ1-4; 12 bases fit TRBD1. Germline V lookup: CDR1 MNHEY, CDR2 SMNVEV (reference sequence). The CDR3 extends over 16 amino acids. The ends lost 6 bases at V and 7 bases at J; junction bases unmatched: 9. In nucleotides, the CDR3 is TGTGCCAGCAGCCGGGACAGGGGGCTTGAAGGTGAAAAACTGTTTTTT. Protein sequence: CASSRDRGLEGEKLFF.

This CDR3 is CASSRPMGRDNYGYTF. The CDR3 region has the DNA TGTGCCAGCAGTCGCCCGATGGGGAGGGATAACTATGGCTACACCTTC. The J gene is TRBJ1-2, the V gene TRBV28; D is undetermined. Between the trimmed V and J ends, which lost 5 bases and 1 base, there was a span of 17 bases. The CDR3 runs 16 residues. The V gene's germline CDR1 is MDHEN and CDR2 SYDVKM.

The CDR3 is CASSWGLSVDEKLFF. DNA for the CDR3: TGTGCCAGCAGCTGGGGACTATCGGTAGATGAAAAACTGTTTTTT. The chain links TRBV5-8 to TRBJ1-4; D perhaps matches TRBD1 (5 bases). CDR3 length: 15 residues. The germline V and J ends were trimmed by 3 bases and 6 bases, with 15 bases remaining between them. Germline CDR1 SGHTS, CDR2 YDEGEE.

The chain links TRBV7-2 to TRBJ1-1; TRBD1 matches at 7 bases. The trim removed 6 bases at V and 5 bases at J, leaving 12 bases unmatched. The CDR3 runs 15 residues. Germline CDR1 SGHTA, CDR2 FQGNSA. CDR3: CASRLRGGGGTEAFF. The CDR3 bases are TGTGCCAGCAGATTACGAGGAGGGGGCGGTACTGAAGCTTTCTTT.

This clone is deemed medium-sized. The rearrangement links TRBV25-1 to TRBJ2-7; 7 positions agree with TRBD2. With 4 bases clipped from V and 2 bases from J, the junction kept 8 bases outside the gene matches. The CDR3 is made up of 15 amino acids. The germline V gene has CDR1 MGHDK and CDR2 SYGVNS. As DNA, the CDR3 is TGTGCCAGCAGTGGCTATTCTGGGACTACCTACGAGCAGTACTTC. This sequence encodes CASSGYSGTTYEQYF.

The CDR3 bases are TGTGCCATCAGTCCCACAGGGGGCTCACAAGAGACCCAGTACTTC. Translation gives CAISPTGGSQETQYF. V is TRBV10-3 and J is TRBJ2-5, with 9 bases identical to TRBD1. The CDR3 has 15 residues. Germline CDR1 reads ENHRY; CDR2 reads SYGVKD. J gave up 2 bases and V 5 bases, and 6 bases lay outside the gene matches.

The chain uses TRBV2 and TRBJ2-3; possibly TRBD1 for D (5 bases). The CDR3 runs to 13 residues. Trimming took off 4 bases at V and 4 bases at J, with 9 bases between the two ends. The germline gives CDR1 SNHLY, CDR2 FYNNEI. In DNA, the CDR3 is TGTGCCAGCAGTGCAGGGTGGGCAGATACGCAGTATTTT. Translated: CASSAGWADTQYF.

Concerning this clone: This sample also contains other DNA sequences that code for the same CDR3. The V gene is TRBV7-2, the J gene TRBJ1-2, with a weak D call TRBD1 (5 bases). V dropped 3 bases and J dropped 5 bases, with 10 bases sitting between them. The CDR3 has 13 residues. CDR1 and CDR2 from the germline V gene are SGHTA and FQGNSA. The CDR3 nucleotides are TGTGCCAGCAGCTTGACAGCACCTTATGGCTACACCTTC. It specifies CASSLTAPYGYTF.

This chain connects TRBV19 to TRBJ2-1, with TRBD2 identical over 14 bases. The CDR3 has 21 amino acids. Germline CDR1 and CDR2: LNHDA and SQIVND (reference sequence). The V segment lost 2 bases and the J segment 4 bases; nucleotides outside the gene matches: 16. The CDR3: CASSIRGGGTSGSSAYNEQFF. The CDR3, as DNA: TGTGCCAGTAGTATAAGAGGAGGGGGGACTAGCGGGAGCAGTGCTTACAATGAGCAGTTCTTC.

This chain joins TRBV11-2 and TRBJ1-1, with a tentative D call TRBD1 (6 bases). The germline V gene encodes CDR1 SGHAT and CDR2 FQNNGV. V was clipped by 3 bases and J by 8 bases, with 13 bases between them. This CDR3 has 13 amino acids. CDR3 nucleotides: TGTGCCAGCAGCTTCCTAAGCCAGGGGGAAGCTTTCTTT. This gives the protein CASSFLSQGEAFF.

The chain has TRBV18 and TRBJ1-1; 9 nucleotides agree with TRBD1. The V and J ends lost 4 bases and 4 bases, in that order; junction bases with no gene match: 19. CDR1 and CDR2 (germline): KGHSH, LQKENI. The CDR3 has 19 amino acids. This CDR3 is CASSLVPQGAITAGTEAFF. CDR3 coding DNA: TGTGCCAGCTCACTAGTACCACAGGGGGCAATAACAGCGGGCACTGAAGCTTTCTTT.

The J gene is TRBJ1-5, the V gene TRBV6-8; D is undetermined. The CDR3 is 10 residues long. V lost 5 bases and J 6 bases, leaving 2 bases between the germline ends. Germline values: CDR1 MNHGY, CDR2 SAAAGT. CDR3 bases: TGTGCCAGCAGTCTTCAGCCCCAGCATTTT. It is translated as CASSLQPQHF.

This clone has a handful of counts. The rearrangement uses TRBV12-3 or TRBV12-4 and TRBJ2-4; 8 nucleotides match TRBD1. V dropped 5 bases and J dropped 9; count of bases not matched to a gene: 3. There are 12 residues in the CDR3. CDR3 bases: TGTGCCAGCAGTCGACAGGGGTTCATTCAGTACTTC. It yields the protein CASSRQGFIQYF.

This clone has a handful of counts. This chain joins TRBV30 and TRBJ2-1; D is perhaps TRBD1 (5 bases). V was shortened by 4 bases and J by 4 bases, with 17 bases between the two germline ends. The CDR3 spans 15 residues. The germline CDR1 and CDR2 sequences are GTSNPN and SVGIG (reference sequence). The CDR3 region is CAWKGSQQYYNEQFF. CDR3 nucleotides: TGTGCCTGGAAGGGGTCGCAGCAATATTACAATGAGCAGTTCTTC.

This chain uses TRBV25-1 with TRBJ1-2, with D unresolved. V was trimmed by 5 bases and J by 0 bases, leaving 7 bases between them. The length of the CDR3 is 13 residues. The V gene's germline CDR1 is MGHDK and CDR2 SYGVNS. This chain's CDR3 is CASSFTANYGYTF. DNA of the CDR3: TGTGCCAGCAGTTTCACAGCTAACTATGGCTACACCTTC.

This chain links TRBV5-1 with TRBJ2-7; D might be TRBD1 (5 bases). This CDR3 has 17 amino acids. The germline CDR1 and CDR2 sequences are SGHRS and YFSETQ. The germline V and J ends were trimmed by 0 bases and 2 bases, with 18 bases remaining between them. The CDR3 loop is CASSLAGGAMPPYEQYF. CDR3 DNA: TGCGCCAGCAGCTTGGCCGGTGGGGCGATGCCCCCCTACGAGCAGTACTTC.

The rearrangement uses TRBV18 and TRBJ2-7; 8 bases fit TRBD2. Germline assignment: CDR1 KGHSH and CDR2 LQKENI. There are 14 residues in the CDR3. The V and J ends lost 2 bases and 3 bases, in that order; junction bases with no gene match: 3. Written as DNA, the CDR3 is TGTGCCAGCTCACCAAGGACTAGCAGCTACGAGCAGTACTTC. Amino acid sequence: CASSPRTSSYEQYF.

A word on this clone: The identical CDR3 is also encoded by other nucleotide sequences in the sample. V gene TRBV6-2 or TRBV6-3 combines with J gene TRBJ1-2; D unresolved. Germline values: CDR1 MNHEY, CDR2 SVGEGT. V lost 5 bases, J lost 11 bases, and 15 bases lay in between. The length of the CDR3 is 12 residues. The CDR3 loop reads CASSNRAISYTF. CDR3 DNA: TGTGCCAGCAGTAACAGAGCTATCAGTTACACCTTC.

V is TRBV6-5 and J is TRBJ1-5; no clear D. Trimming shortened V by 8 bases and J by 1 base, and 9 bases separated the two germline ends. This CDR3 is 13 amino acids long. The germline V gene encodes CDR1 MNHEY and CDR2 SVGAGI. CDR3: CASGEGSNQPQHF. For the CDR3, the DNA is TGTGCCAGCGGCGAGGGAAGCAATCAGCCCCAGCATTTT.

This chain uses TRBV19 with TRBJ1-5; TRBD1 matches 9 bases. Trimming cost V 5 bases and J 3 bases; bases outside gene matches: 5. The CDR3 runs to 15 residues. Germline V CDR1 and CDR2: LNHDA, SQIVND (reference sequence). The CDR3 sequence: CASSPRTGDNQPQHF. The CDR3 DNA reads TGTGCCAGTAGTCCCCGGACAGGGGACAATCAGCCCCAGCATTTT. Full variable domain (outside the CDR3, taken from reference TRBV19 and TRBJ1-5): DGGITQSPKYLFRKEGQNVTLSCEQNLNHDAMYWYRQDPGQGLRLIYYSQIVNDFQKGDIAEGYSVSREKKESFPLTVTSAQKNPTAFYLCASSPRTGDNQPQHFGDGTRLSIL.

This clone came up once. The V call is TRBV3-1 (or the pseudogene TRBV3-2), the J call TRBJ1-4, with TRBD1 matching over 10 bases. With V trimmed by 1 base and J by 10 bases, 0 bases remained unmatched. The CDR3 loop spans 13 amino acids. The germline V gene encodes CDR1 LGHDT and CDR2 YNNKEL (reference sequence). The CDR3 spells CASSQGTGGKLFF. CDR3 sequence (DNA): TGTGCCAGCAGCCAAGGGACAGGGGGAAAACTGTTTTTT.